The next 32 T cell receptor beta chains were all read from a single sample in a study of vaccination and CD4 T cells after COVID-19. Treatment defined: approximately nine-day PBMC culture with coronavirus spike peptide pools or control peptides (ViraFEST assay). Their antigens are not known. Oncomine TCR Beta short-read sequencing was applied to DNA from cultured CD4+ T cells. TCRdb reprocessed the PCR reads via MiXCR and lists one record per CDR3 protein. This sample has a few thousand distinct CDR3 sequences; 17% occur once, and the top ten carry more than 20%. The sequencing sample was made of CD4+ T cells from blood, cultured in vitro. All receptors come from a human donor who had recovered from COVID-19.

The genes are TRBV29-1 and TRBJ1-2, with D possibly matching TRBD1 (6 bases). Trimming cost V 2 bases and J 0 bases, with 10 bases left between them. CDR3 length: 14 residues. CDR1 and CDR2 (germline): SQVTM, ANQGSEA. In nucleotides, the CDR3 is TGCAGCGTTGAACCGGGACACCCTAACTATGGCTACACCTTC. Encoded protein: CSVEPGHPNYGYTF. The full variable domain, in which reference TRBV29-1 and TRBJ1-2 provide the parts outside the CDR3, is SAVISQKPSRDICQRGTSLTIQCQVDSQVTMMFWYRQQPGQSLTLIATANQGSEATYESGFVIDKFPISRPNLTFSTLTVSNMSPEDSSIYLCSVEPGHPNYGYTFGSGTRLTVV.

The rearrangement uses TRBV12-3 or TRBV12-4 and TRBJ2-1, with D tentatively TRBD1 (5 bases). There are 14 residues in the CDR3. V lost 5 bases and J lost 6, with 14 bases in between. The CDR3 loop is CASSPGLPGNEQFF. CDR3 DNA sequence: TGTGCCAGCAGTCCAGGGCTCCCAGGCAATGAGCAGTTCTTC.

This clonotype was detected a few times. The rearrangement links TRBV12-3 or TRBV12-4 to TRBJ2-2; no reliable D call. V was pared by 2 bases and J by 5 bases, with 6 bases between. The CDR3 is 13 residues long. Here the CDR3 reads CASSLLITGELFF. CDR3 DNA: TGTGCCAGCAGTTTACTCATTACCGGGGAGCTGTTTTTT.

By share, this clonotype ranks as medium-sized. The rearrangement uses TRBV27 and TRBJ1-1, with D uncertain. The CDR3 is 14 amino acids. Germline values: CDR1 MNHEY, CDR2 SMNVEV (reference sequence). V was trimmed by 5 bases and J by 1 base, leaving 11 bases between them. The CDR3 DNA reads as TGTGCCAGCAGTACCCGCACGGCGAACACTGAAGCTTTCTTT. Translated, it gives CASSTRTANTEAFF.

This clonotype was seen a few times. The V call is TRBV30, the J call TRBJ1-2; TRBD1 matches at 12 bases. Unmatched junction bases numbered 8, after V lost 5 bases and J lost 7 bases. The germline CDR1 and CDR2 sequences are GTSNPN and SVGIG (reference sequence). The CDR3 contains 14 residues. CDR3 region: CAWAPGQGASGYTF. In nucleotides, the CDR3 is TGTGCCTGGGCCCCGGGACAGGGGGCGTCTGGCTACACCTTC. Variable domain in full (rest from reference TRBV30 and TRBJ1-2): SQTIHQWPATLVQPVGSPLSLECTVEGTSNPNLYWYRQAAGRGLQLLFYSVGIGQISSEVPQNLSASRPQDRQFILSSKKLLLSDSGFYLCAWAPGQGASGYTFGSGTRLTVV.

By share, this clonotype ranks as medium-sized (0.01 to 0.1%). V and J are TRBV6-1 and TRBJ1-1; D is undetermined. Trimming took 6 bases from V and 1 from J, leaving 3 bases between them. This CDR3 comprises 11 residues. Per the germline V gene, CDR1 is MNHNS and CDR2 is SASEGT. The CDR3 here is CASRRNTEAFF. CDR3 DNA: TGTGCCAGCAGGAGGAACACTGAAGCTTTCTTT.

The gene calls are TRBV15 and TRBJ1-3, with 8 bases matching TRBD1. The V gene end was trimmed by 6 bases and the J gene end by 4 bases; junction bases not matched to a gene: 2. CDR1 and CDR2 (germline): LNHNV, YYDKDF (reference sequence). This CDR3 has 13 residues. In DNA, the CDR3 is TGTGCCACCAGTAACAGGGGGGGAAACACCATATATTTT. Its translation: CATSNRGGNTIYF.

This clonotype showed up just a few times. J is TRBJ2-7 and V is TRBV7-2, with a weak D call TRBD2 (6 bases). The CDR3 is made up of 14 amino acids. With 5 bases removed from V and 3 bases from J, the gap between germline ends came to 14 bases. Germline V lookup: CDR1 SGHTA, CDR2 FQGNSA. DNA of the CDR3: TGTGCCAGCAGCGCTCGACTAGTTAGCTACGAGCAGTACTTC. Its translation is CASSARLVSYEQYF.

This clonotype is labeled medium-sized. V usage is TRBV6-1 and J usage is TRBJ2-5, with 10 positions matching TRBD2. The CDR3 spans 16 residues. The junction had 13 bases not matched to a gene; V was cut back by 6 bases and J by 6 bases. Germline V gives CDR1 MNHNS, CDR2 SASEGT. CDR3 sequence reads: CASSLLAGVSGKTQYF. The CDR3, as DNA: TGTGCCAGCAGCCTTCTAGCGGGAGTCTCAGGGAAGACCCAGTACTTC.

This clonotype has more than one count but fewer than ten. The chain employs TRBV4-1 and TRBJ2-1; D is possibly TRBD1 (5 bases). V was pared by 4 bases and J by 9 bases, with 22 bases between. CDR3 length: 16 residues. The germline CDR1 and CDR2 sequences are MGHRA and YSYEKL. CDR3: CASSPRSQGLRGEQFF. In nucleotides, the CDR3 is TGCGCCAGCAGCCCCCGCTCCCAGGGCCTAAGGGGTGAGCAGTTCTTC.

This clonotype is classed as medium-sized. A junction boundary mismatches the germline segment, possibly from a read error. The J gene is TRBJ2-6, the V gene TRBV27; 8 bases map to TRBD2. CDR1 is MNHEY and CDR2 is SMNVEV in the germline V gene (reference sequence). There are 12 residues in the CDR3. CDR3 DNA: TGTGCCAGCAGCCGGGGGGGCAACGTCCTGACTTTC. It translates to CASSRGGNVLTF. Full variable domain (rest looked up from reference TRBV27 and TRBJ2-6): EAQVTQNPRYLITVTGKKLTVTCSQNMNHEYMSWYRQDPGLGLRQIYYSMNVEVTDKGDVPEGYKVSRKEKRNFPLILESPSPNQTSLYFCASSRGGNVLTFGAGSRLTVL.

A word on this clonotype: Compared with germline, one end of the junction differs, possibly owing to a read error. The V gene is TRBV12-3 or TRBV12-4, the J gene TRBJ1-2, with 7 bases that match TRBD1. This CDR3 comprises 12 residues. CDR3 residues: CASSRGQGVWAF. The CDR3 DNA is TGTGCCAGCAGTCGCGGGCAGGGGGTGTGGGCCTTC.

The chain employs TRBV4-2 and TRBJ2-7; no clear D. V dropped 1 base and J dropped 3 bases, with 13 bases sitting between them. CDR1 LGHNA and CDR2 YNFKEQ come from the germline V gene. This CDR3 has 15 amino acids. Here the CDR3 DNA reads TGTGCCAGCAGCCAAGCGGGTAGATCGAACTACGAGCAGTACTTC. Amino acid sequence: CASSQAGRSNYEQYF.

This clonotype has only a few counts. This chain uses TRBV4-1 with TRBJ1-1; TRBD1 aligns across 7 bases. The V gene end was trimmed by 0 bases and the J gene end by 7 bases; junction bases not matched to a gene: 11. The CDR3 consists of 16 residues. Looked up from germline, CDR1 is MGHRA and CDR2 is YSYEKL. This CDR3 is CASSQEDWVQGSEAFF. CDR3 bases: TGCGCCAGCAGCCAAGAAGACTGGGTACAGGGGAGTGAAGCTTTCTTT.

This rearrangement joins TRBV5-1 to TRBJ1-1; D gene unclear. The V gene's germline CDR1 is SGHRS and CDR2 YFSETQ. The CDR3 has 14 residues. V was pared by 0 bases and J by 7 bases, with 13 bases between. CDR3 DNA: TGCGCCAGCAGCTTGGATACGGTGTACGGTGAAGCTTTCTTT. This encodes CASSLDTVYGEAFF.

In this sample, this clonotype is medium-sized. The chain uses TRBV19 and TRBJ1-2; 11 nucleotides align to TRBD1. V shed 4 bases and J 6 bases; nucleotides not matched to a gene: 13. Germline CDR1 LNHDA, CDR2 SQIVND (reference sequence). The CDR3 runs to 17 residues. The CDR3 DNA is TGTGCCAGTAGTACCCACTCTGCACAGGGACAGGGGGATGGCTACACCTTC. Its protein is CASSTHSAQGQGDGYTF.

This clonotype is deemed medium-sized. The V call is TRBV7-2, the J call TRBJ1-1; TRBD1 is a possible D gene (5 bases). Between the trimmed V and J ends, which lost 8 bases and 0 bases, there was a span of 16 bases. This CDR3 has 15 residues. The germline V gene encodes CDR1 SGHTA and CDR2 FQGNSA. The CDR3 nucleotides read TGTGCCAGCCTTGGGGGGGGAAACATGAACACTGAAGCTTTCTTT. It encodes CASLGGGNMNTEAFF.

The chain carries TRBV5-6 and TRBJ2-1, with TRBD2 matching 10 bases. Trimming cost V 3 bases and J 15 bases; bases outside gene matches: 9. This CDR3 spans 13 amino acids. Germline V gene data show CDR1 as SGHDT and CDR2 as YYEEEE. The chain's CDR3 is CASSWGSGGVLFF. The CDR3 DNA sequence: TGTGCCAGCAGCTGGGGGAGCGGGGGGGTCCTGTTCTTC.

This rearrangement joins TRBV28 to TRBJ2-7; tentatively, D is TRBD1 or TRBD2 (6 bases each). Germline V CDR1 and CDR2: MDHEN, SYDVKM. The CDR3 length is 13 residues. Deletions cut 2 bases from V and 7 bases from J, with 12 bases between. The CDR3 here is CASSLGGRGEQYF. CDR3 coding DNA: TGTGCCAGCAGTTTAGGGGGGCGTGGGGAGCAGTACTTC.

This chain joins TRBV30 and TRBJ1-1; D remains ambiguous. This CDR3 has 13 amino acids. Trimming removed 7 bases from V and 3 bases from J, with 15 bases in between. Per germline, CDR1 GTSNPN and CDR2 SVGIG (reference sequence). The CDR3 spells CASQEFRYTEAFF. As DNA, the CDR3 is TGTGCCTCTCAGGAGTTTAGGTACACTGAAGCTTTCTTT.

By frequency in the sample, this clonotype is medium-sized. The chain combines TRBV7-9 with TRBJ2-5, with a tentative D call TRBD1 (5 bases). CDR3 length equals 14 residues. Trimming left V 2 bases short and J 2 bases short, with 9 bases between. Germline V gene sequence: CDR1 SEHNR, CDR2 FQNEAQ (reference sequence). The CDR3 DNA is TGTGCCAGCAGCTTATTGGCAGGGCAAGAGACCCAGTACTTC. Translated: CASSLLAGQETQYF.

For this clonotype: Relative to the germline gene, one junction end is altered; a read error may explain this. The chain joins TRBV6-1 to TRBJ2-3; TRBD2 aligns across 14 bases. This CDR3 has 15 amino acids. Germline V CDR1 and CDR2: MNHNS, SASEGT. The DNA for the CDR3 is TGTGCCGGCAGGGGACTAGCGGGGGGCACAGATACGCAGTATTTT. Translated, it gives CAGRGLAGGTDTQYF.

This clonotype is labeled medium-sized. CDR3 protein: CASSEGARYGYTF. The CDR3 DNA sequence: TGTGCCAGCAGTGAAGGGGCCCGCTATGGCTACACCTTC. The V gene is TRBV6-1, the J gene TRBJ1-2; D is uncertain. The CDR3 length is 13 residues. The germline gives CDR1 MNHNS, CDR2 SASEGT. Trimming pared 1 base from V and 4 bases from J, leaving 7 bases between.

By its share, this clonotype is medium-sized. The chain joins TRBV12-3 or TRBV12-4 to TRBJ1-1; 10 nucleotides match TRBD1. CDR3 length: 15 residues. J lost 10 bases, V lost 6 bases, and 14 bases had no gene match. The CDR3 DNA is TGTGCCAGCAGCCTTACACCGGGACAGGGGATCGGAGCTTTCTTT. Its translation: CASSLTPGQGIGAFF.

This clonotype is medium-sized (0.01 to 0.1%) in the sample. The chain couples TRBV20-1 to TRBJ1-5; 7 nucleotides align to TRBD1. This CDR3 comprises 14 residues. The germline V gene encodes CDR1 DFQATT and CDR2 SNEGSKA (reference sequence). V was clipped by 6 bases and J by 4 bases; unmatched bases: 9. The CDR3 sequence: CSALEGAANQPQHF. For the CDR3, the DNA is TGCAGTGCCCTGGAGGGGGCTGCAAATCAGCCCCAGCATTTT.

By sample fraction, this clonotype is large. This chain uses TRBV12-3 or TRBV12-4 with TRBJ2-5; 7 nucleotides agree with TRBD2. Losses at the gene ends were 5 bases for V and 5 bases for J; bases not matched to a gene: 8. This CDR3 is 14 amino acids long. The CDR3 coding sequence is TGTGCCAGCAGTGCCGGGACTACCTCGGAGACCCAGTACTTC. It codes for CASSAGTTSETQYF.

The chain has TRBV4-1 and TRBJ1-5; 7 bases agree with TRBD1. J gave up 3 bases and V 1 base, and 3 bases lay outside the gene matches. This CDR3 contains 15 residues. Germline V CDR1 and CDR2: MGHRA, YSYEKL. This chain's CDR3 is CASSQGTGYNQPQHF. In nucleotides, the CDR3 is TGCGCCAGCAGCCAAGGGACAGGTTACAATCAGCCCCAGCATTTT.

As concerns this clonotype: This may come from a read error, since a much larger clone is one base off. The chain recombines TRBV6-1 with TRBJ1-5; D gene unclear. This CDR3 region has 13 residues. Germline V gene sequence: CDR1 MNHNS, CDR2 SASEGT. CDR3 in DNA: TGTGCCAGCGTTCGTTTGCGGGATCAGTCCCAGCATTTT. This encodes CASVRLRDQSQHF.

Regarding this clonotype: At one end, the junction sequence differs from germline, possibly due to a read error. The CDR3 DNA is TGCGGTGCTAGCGGCACCGGACAGGGCTCCTACGAGCAGTACTTC. Protein: CGASGTGQGSYEQYF. V usage is TRBV20-1 and J usage is TRBJ2-7, with TRBD1 as a possible D gene (8 bases). This CDR3 is 15 amino acids long. Germline V gene lookup returns CDR1 DFQATT and CDR2 SNEGSKA (reference sequence).

V and J are TRBV12-3 or TRBV12-4 and TRBJ2-3; 8 bases match TRBD2. With V trimmed by 7 bases and J by 7 bases, 10 bases remained unmatched. The CDR3 is 14 amino acids. CDR3 protein: CASNSGGEWNTQYF. Here the CDR3 DNA reads TGTGCCAGCAACTCGGGGGGGGAATGGAATACGCAGTATTTT.

Relative to its sample, this clonotype is medium-sized. The chain is built from TRBV6-1 and TRBJ2-2, with TRBD1 as a possible D gene (5 bases). Trimming removed 3 bases at V and 7 bases at J, with 9 bases between. This CDR3 is built from 13 residues. Germline-derived CDR1 and CDR2 are MNHNS and SASEGT. The CDR3 reads CASSEVGLGELFF. As DNA, the CDR3 is TGTGCCAGCAGTGAGGTGGGGCTCGGGGAGCTGTTTTTT.

The V gene is TRBV7-2, the J gene TRBJ2-1, with 7 bases lining up with TRBD1. V dropped 1 base and J dropped 4; count of bases not matched to a gene: 7. This CDR3 comprises 16 residues. Germline-derived CDR1 and CDR2 are SGHTA and FQGNSA. The CDR3 protein is CASSLDWQGDYNEQFF. The DNA of the CDR3 is TGTGCCAGCAGCTTAGACTGGCAGGGGGATTACAATGAGCAGTTCTTC.